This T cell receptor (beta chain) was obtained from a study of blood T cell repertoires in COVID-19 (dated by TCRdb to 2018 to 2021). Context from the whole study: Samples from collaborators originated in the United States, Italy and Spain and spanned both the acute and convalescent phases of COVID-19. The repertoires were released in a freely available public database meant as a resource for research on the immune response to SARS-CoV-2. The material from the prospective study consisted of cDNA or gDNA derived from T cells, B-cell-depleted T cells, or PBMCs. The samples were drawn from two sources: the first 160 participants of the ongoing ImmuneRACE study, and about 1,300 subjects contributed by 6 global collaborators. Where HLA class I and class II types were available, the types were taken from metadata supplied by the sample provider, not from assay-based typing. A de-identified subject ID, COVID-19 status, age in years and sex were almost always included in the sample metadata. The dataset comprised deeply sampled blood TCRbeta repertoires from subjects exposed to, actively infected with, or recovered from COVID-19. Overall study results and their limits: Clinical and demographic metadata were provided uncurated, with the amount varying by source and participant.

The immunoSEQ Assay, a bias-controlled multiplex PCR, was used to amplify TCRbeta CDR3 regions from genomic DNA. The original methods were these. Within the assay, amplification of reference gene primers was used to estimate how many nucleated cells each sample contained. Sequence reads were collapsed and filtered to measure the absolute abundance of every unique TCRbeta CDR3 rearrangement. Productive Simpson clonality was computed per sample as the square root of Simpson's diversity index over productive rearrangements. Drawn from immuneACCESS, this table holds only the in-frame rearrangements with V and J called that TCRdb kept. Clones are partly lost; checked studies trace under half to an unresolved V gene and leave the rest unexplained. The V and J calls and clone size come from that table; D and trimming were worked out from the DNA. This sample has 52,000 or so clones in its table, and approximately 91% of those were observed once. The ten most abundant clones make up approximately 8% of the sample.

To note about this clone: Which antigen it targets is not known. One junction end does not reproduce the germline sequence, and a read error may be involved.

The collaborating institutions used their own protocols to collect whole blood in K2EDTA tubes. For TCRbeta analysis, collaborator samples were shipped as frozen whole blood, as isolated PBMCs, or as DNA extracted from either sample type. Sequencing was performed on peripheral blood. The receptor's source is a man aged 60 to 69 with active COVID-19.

The CDR3 sequence is CASSFSGANEQFF. In nucleotides, the sequence is TGTGCTAGCAGCTTTTCGGGAGCCAATGAGCAGTTCTTC. The chain joins TRBV7-7 to TRBJ2-1, with TRBD2 perhaps the D gene, on 6 matching bases. The germline V gene (reference sequence) specifies SSHAT as CDR1 and FNYEAQ as CDR2. Reading from cysteine to phenylalanine, the CDR3 counts 13 amino acids. The CDR3 DNA has 39 bases and is translated from base 1.